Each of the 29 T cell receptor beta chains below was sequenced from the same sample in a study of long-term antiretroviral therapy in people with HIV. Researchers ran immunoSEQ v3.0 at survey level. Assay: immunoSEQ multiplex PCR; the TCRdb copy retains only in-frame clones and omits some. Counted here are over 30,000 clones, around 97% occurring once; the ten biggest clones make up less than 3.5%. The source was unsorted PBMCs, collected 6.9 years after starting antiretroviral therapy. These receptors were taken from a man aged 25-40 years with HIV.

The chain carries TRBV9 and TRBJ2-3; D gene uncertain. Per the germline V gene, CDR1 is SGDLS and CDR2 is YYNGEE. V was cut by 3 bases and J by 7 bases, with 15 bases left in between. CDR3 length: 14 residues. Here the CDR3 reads CASSANDGPHTQYF. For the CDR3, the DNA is TGTGCCAGCAGCGCGAACGACGGTCCCCATACGCAGTATTTT.

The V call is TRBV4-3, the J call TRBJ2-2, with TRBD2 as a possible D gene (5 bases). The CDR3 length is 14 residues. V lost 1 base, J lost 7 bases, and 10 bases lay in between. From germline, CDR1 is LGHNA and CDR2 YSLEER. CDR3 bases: TGCGCCAGCAGCCAAGCAGCGGCCCTCGGGGAGCTGTTTTTT. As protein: CASSQAAALGELFF.

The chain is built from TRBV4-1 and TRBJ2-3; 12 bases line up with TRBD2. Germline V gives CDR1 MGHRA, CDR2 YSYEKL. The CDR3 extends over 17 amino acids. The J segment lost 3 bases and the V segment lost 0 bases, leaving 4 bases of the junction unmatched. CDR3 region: CASSQEYGLAGTDTQYF. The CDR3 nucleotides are TGCGCCAGCAGCCAAGAATACGGACTAGCGGGAACAGATACGCAGTATTTT.

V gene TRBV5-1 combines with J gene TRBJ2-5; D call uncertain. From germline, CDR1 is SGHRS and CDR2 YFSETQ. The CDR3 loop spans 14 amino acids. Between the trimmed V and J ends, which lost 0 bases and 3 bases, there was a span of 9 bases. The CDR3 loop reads CASSLAGNEETQYF. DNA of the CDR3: TGCGCCAGCAGCTTGGCCGGTAACGAAGAGACCCAGTACTTC.

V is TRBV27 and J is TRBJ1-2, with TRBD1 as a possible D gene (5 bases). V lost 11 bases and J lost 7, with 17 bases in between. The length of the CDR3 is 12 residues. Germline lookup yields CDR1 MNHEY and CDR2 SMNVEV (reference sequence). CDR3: CAARGPLSGYTF. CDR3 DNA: TGTGCCGCGAGGGGCCCGTTGTCTGGCTACACCTTC.

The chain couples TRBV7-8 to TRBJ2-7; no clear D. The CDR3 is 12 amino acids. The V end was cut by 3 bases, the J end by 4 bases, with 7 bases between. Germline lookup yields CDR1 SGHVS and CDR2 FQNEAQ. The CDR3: CASSFAFYEQYF. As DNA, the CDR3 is TGTGCCAGCAGCTTCGCCTTTTACGAGCAGTACTTC.

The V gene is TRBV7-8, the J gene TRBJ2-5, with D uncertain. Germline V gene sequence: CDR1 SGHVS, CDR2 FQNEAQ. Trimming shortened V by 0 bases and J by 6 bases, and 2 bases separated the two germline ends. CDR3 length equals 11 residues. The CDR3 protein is CASSLAQTQYF. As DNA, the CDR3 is TGTGCCAGCAGCTTAGCGCAGACCCAGTACTTC.

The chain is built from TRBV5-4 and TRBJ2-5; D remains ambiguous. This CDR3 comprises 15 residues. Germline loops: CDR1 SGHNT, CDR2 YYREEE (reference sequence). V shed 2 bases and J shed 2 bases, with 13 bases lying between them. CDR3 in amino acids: CASSLEPTPQETQYF. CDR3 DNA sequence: TGTGCCAGCAGCTTAGAGCCAACTCCTCAAGAGACCCAGTACTTC.

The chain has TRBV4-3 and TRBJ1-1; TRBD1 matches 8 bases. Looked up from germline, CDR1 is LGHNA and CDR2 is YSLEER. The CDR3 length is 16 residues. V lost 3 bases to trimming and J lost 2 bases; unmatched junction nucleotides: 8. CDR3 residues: CASSHPDRGPNTEAFF. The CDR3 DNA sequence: TGCGCCAGCAGCCATCCCGACAGGGGCCCTAACACTGAAGCTTTCTTT.

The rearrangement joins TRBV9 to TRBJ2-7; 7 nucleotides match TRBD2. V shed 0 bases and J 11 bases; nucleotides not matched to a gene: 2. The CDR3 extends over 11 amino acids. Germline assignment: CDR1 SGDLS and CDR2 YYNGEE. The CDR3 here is CASSVGLAEYF. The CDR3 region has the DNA TGTGCCAGCAGCGTAGGGCTAGCGGAGTACTTC.

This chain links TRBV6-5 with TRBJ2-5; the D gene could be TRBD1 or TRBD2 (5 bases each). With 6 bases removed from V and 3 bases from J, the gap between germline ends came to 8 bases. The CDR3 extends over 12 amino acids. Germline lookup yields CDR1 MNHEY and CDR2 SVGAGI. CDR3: CASRGREETQYF. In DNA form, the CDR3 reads TGTGCCAGCAGGGGGCGGGAAGAGACCCAGTACTTC.

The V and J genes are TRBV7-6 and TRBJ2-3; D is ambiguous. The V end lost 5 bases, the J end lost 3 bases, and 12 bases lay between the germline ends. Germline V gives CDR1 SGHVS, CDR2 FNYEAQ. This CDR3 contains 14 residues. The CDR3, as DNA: TGTGCCAGCAGCACATCGTTGGGTACAGATACGCAGTATTTT. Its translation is CASSTSLGTDTQYF.

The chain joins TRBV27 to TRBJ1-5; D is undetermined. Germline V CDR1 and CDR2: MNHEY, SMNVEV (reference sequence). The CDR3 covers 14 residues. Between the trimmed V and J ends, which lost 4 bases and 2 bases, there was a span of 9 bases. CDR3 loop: CASSSSVRNQPQHF. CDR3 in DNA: TGTGCCAGCAGTTCTTCAGTTCGCAATCAGCCCCAGCATTTT.

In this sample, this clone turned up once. CDR3 sequence (DNA): TGCGCCAGCAGCCAAGTAGGACCCGGGATCTACGAGCAGTACTTC. The encoded protein is CASSQVGPGIYEQYF. The chain joins TRBV4-1 to TRBJ2-7, with D perhaps matching TRBD2 (5 bases). This CDR3 spans 15 amino acids. Trimming stripped 1 base from V and 3 bases from J, with 13 bases between. The germline CDR1 and CDR2 sequences are MGHRA and YSYEKL.

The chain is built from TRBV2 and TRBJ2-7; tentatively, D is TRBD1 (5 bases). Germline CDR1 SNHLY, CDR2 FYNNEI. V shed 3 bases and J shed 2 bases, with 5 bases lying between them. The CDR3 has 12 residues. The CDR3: CASSETAYEQYF. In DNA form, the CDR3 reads TGTGCCAGCAGTGAGACAGCCTACGAGCAGTACTTC.

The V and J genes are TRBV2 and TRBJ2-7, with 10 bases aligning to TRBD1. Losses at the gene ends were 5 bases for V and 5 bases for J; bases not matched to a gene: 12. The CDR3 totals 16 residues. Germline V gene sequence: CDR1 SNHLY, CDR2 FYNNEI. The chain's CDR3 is CASSTSPTGGYHEQYF. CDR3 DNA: TGTGCCAGCAGTACATCTCCGACAGGGGGCTACCACGAGCAGTACTTC.

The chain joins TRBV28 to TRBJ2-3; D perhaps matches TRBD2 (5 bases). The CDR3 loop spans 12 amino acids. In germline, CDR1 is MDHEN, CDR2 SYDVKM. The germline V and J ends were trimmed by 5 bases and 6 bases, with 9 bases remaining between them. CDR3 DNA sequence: TGTGCCAGCAGTCCCTGGGAGGATACGCAGTATTTT. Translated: CASSPWEDTQYF. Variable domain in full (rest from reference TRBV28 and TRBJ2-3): DVKVTQSSRYLVKRTGEKVFLECVQDMDHENMFWYRQDPGLGLRLIYFSYDVKMKEKGDIPEGYSVSREKKERFSLILESASTNQTSMYLCASSPWEDTQYFGPGTRLTVL.

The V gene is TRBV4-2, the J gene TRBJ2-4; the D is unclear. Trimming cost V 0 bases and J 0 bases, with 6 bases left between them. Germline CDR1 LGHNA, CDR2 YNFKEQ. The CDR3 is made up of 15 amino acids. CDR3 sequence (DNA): TGTGCCAGCAGCCAAGAGGGCTTAGCCAAAAACATTCAGTACTTC. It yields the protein CASSQEGLAKNIQYF.

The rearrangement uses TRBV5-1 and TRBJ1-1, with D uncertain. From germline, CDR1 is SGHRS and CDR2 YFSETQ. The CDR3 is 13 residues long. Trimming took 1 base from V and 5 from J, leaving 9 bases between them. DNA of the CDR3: TGCGCCAGCAGCTTGTCGGGTGAAACTGAAGCTTTCTTT. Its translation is CASSLSGETEAFF.

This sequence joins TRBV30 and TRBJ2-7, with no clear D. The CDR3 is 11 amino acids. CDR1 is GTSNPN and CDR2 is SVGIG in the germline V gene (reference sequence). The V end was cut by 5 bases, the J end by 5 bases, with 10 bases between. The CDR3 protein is CAWALSNEQYF. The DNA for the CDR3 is TGTGCCTGGGCCCTTTCCAACGAGCAGTACTTC. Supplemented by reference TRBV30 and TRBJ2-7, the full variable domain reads SQTIHQWPATLVQPVGSPLSLECTVEGTSNPNLYWYRQAAGRGLQLLFYSVGIGQISSEVPQNLSASRPQDRQFILSSKKLLLSDSGFYLCAWALSNEQYFGPGTRLTVT.

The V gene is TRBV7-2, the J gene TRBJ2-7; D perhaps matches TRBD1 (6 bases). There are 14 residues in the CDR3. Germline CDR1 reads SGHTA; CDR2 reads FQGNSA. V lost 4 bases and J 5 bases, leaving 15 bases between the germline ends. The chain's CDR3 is CASSSSRTAHEQYF. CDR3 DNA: TGTGCCAGCAGCTCTAGCAGGACAGCCCACGAGCAGTACTTC.

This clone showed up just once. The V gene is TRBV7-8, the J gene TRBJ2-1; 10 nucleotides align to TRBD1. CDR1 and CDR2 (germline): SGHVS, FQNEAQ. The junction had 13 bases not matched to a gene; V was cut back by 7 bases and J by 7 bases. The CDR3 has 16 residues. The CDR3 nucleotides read TGTGCCAGCATCACCTCCGGGACAGGGGTTACGAATGAGCAGTTCTTC. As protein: CASITSGTGVTNEQFF.

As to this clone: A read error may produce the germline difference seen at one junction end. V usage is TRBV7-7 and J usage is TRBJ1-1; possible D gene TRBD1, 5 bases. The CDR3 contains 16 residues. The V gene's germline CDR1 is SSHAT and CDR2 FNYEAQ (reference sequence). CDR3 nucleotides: TGTGCTAGCAGCCACCGACAGACCATGGGCAACACTGAAGCTTTCTTT. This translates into CASSHRQTMGNTEAFF. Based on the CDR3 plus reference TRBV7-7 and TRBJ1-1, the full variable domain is GAGVSQSPRYKVTKRGQDVTLRCDPISSHATLYWYQQALGQGPEFLTYFNYEAQPDKSGLPSDRFSAERPEGSISTLTIQRTEQRDSAMYRCASSHRQTMGNTEAFFGQGTRLTVV.

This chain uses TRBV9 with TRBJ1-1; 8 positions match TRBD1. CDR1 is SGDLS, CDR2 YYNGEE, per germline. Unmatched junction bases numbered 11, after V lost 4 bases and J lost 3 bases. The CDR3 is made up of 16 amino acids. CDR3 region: CASSPTRTGWDTEAFF. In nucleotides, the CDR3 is TGTGCCAGCAGCCCGACGCGGACAGGGTGGGACACTGAAGCTTTCTTT.

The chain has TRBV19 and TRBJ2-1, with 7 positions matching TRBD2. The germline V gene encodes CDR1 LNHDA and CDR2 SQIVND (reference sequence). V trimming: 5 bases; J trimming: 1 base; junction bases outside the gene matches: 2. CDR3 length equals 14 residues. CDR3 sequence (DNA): TGTGCCAGTAGTTTTAGCGGGTCCTACAATGAGCAGTTCTTC. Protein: CASSFSGSYNEQFF. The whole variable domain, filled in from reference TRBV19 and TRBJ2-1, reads DGGITQSPKYLFRKEGQNVTLSCEQNLNHDAMYWYRQDPGQGLRLIYYSQIVNDFQKGDIAEGYSVSREKKESFPLTVTSAQKNPTAFYLCASSFSGSYNEQFFGPGTRLTVL.

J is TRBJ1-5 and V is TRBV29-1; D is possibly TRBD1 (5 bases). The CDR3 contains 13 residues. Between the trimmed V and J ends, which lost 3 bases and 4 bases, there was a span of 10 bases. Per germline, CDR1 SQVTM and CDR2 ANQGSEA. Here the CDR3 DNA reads TGCAGCGTTGAGCAGGGAGCGAATCAGCCCCAGCATTTT. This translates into CSVEQGANQPQHF.

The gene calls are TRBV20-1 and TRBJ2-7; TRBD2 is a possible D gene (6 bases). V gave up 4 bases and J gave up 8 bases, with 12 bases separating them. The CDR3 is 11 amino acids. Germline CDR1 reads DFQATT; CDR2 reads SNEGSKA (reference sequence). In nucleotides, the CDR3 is TGCAGTGCTAACGGCGGGGCCAAGCAGTACTTC. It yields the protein CSANGGAKQYF.

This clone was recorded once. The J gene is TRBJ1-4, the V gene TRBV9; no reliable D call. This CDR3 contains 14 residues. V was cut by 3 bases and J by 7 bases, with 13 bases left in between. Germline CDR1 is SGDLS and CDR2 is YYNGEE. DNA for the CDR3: TGTGCCAGCAGCGAGACACCCGGCGGTGAAAAACTGTTTTTT. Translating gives CASSETPGGEKLFF.

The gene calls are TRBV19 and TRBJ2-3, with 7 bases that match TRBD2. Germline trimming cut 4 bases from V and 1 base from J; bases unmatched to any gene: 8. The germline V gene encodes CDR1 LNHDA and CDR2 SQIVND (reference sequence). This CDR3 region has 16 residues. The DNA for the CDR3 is TGTGCCAGTAGTACCAGATCTAGCGGCCGCACAGATACGCAGTATTTT. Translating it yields CASSTRSSGRTDTQYF.